Listed below are T cell receptor beta chains from one sample, sequenced in a study of blood T cell repertoires in COVID-19. Sequenced by immunoSEQ multiplex PCR; TCRdb stores in-frame clones only, minus some. The sample shows around 23,000 clones, approximately 74% of them seen only once. Input material: peripheral blood. The source of these receptors is a man aged 45 to 65 with COVID-19, enrolled during active disease. The CDR3 runs from the conserved cysteine through the conserved F or W. A D gene is named only where the DNA matches it firmly. Clone size, where shown, is once, few, many, or a class for clones that have expanded.

d_gene: -
j_gene: TRBJ2-3
abundance: once
v_gene: TRBV29-1
CDR3aa: CSVAYGIADTQYF
CDR3nt: TGCAGCGTTGCTTACGGGATCGCAGATACGCAGTATTTT

d_gene: -
j_gene: TRBJ2-1
abundance: -
v_gene: TRBV6-4
CDR3aa: CASSEDGDSYNEQFF
CDR3nt: TGTGCCAGCAGTGAGGACGGGGATTCCTACAATGAGCAGTTCTTC

d_gene: -
j_gene: TRBJ2-7
abundance: -
v_gene: TRBV18
CDR3aa: CASSLTGNGYEQYF
CDR3nt: TGTGCCAGCTCACTTACAGGGAATGGCTACGAGCAGTACTTC

d_gene: -
j_gene: TRBJ2-5
abundance: -
v_gene: TRBV7-2
CDR3aa: CASSLGQGRGQYF
CDR3nt: TGTGCCAGCAGCTTAGGCCAGGGGAGGGGCCAGTACTTC

d_gene: TRBD1
j_gene: TRBJ2-3
abundance: once
v_gene: TRBV19
CDR3aa: CASSIDRDSPSTDTQYF
CDR3nt: TGTGCCAGTAGTATAGACCGGGACAGCCCTAGCACAGATACGCAGTATTTT

d_gene: TRBD2
j_gene: TRBJ2-1
abundance: -
v_gene: TRBV11-3
CDR3aa: CASSLGAGGYNEQFF
CDR3nt: TGTGCCAGCAGCTTAGGAGCGGGAGGGTACAATGAGCAGTTCTTC

d_gene: -
j_gene: TRBJ2-1
abundance: -
v_gene: TRBV7-9
CDR3aa: CASSLQGTPYNEQFF
CDR3nt: TGTGCCAGCAGCCTTCAGGGTACCCCCTACAATGAGCAGTTCTTC

d_gene: TRBD1
j_gene: TRBJ2-7
abundance: -
v_gene: TRBV19
CDR3aa: CAREDRGKDEQYF
CDR3nt: TGTGCCAGAGAGGACAGGGGGAAGGACGAGCAGTACTTC

d_gene: -
j_gene: TRBJ1-2
abundance: -
v_gene: TRBV7-3
CDR3aa: CASSPTGQGEGYTF
CDR3nt: TGTGCCAGCAGCCCCACCGGGCAGGGCGAAGGCTACACCTTC

d_gene: TRBD1
j_gene: TRBJ1-1
abundance: -
v_gene: TRBV6-5
CDR3aa: CASSKTQGRNTEAFF
CDR3nt: TGTGCCAGCAGCAAAACACAGGGGAGGAACACTGAAGCTTTCTTT

d_gene: TRBD1
j_gene: TRBJ2-7
abundance: -
v_gene: TRBV5-4
CDR3aa: CASSPGTGQVYEQYF
CDR3nt: TGTGCCAGCAGCCCCGGGACCGGACAGGTCTACGAGCAGTACTTC

d_gene: -
j_gene: TRBJ2-1
abundance: -
v_gene: TRBV2
CDR3aa: CASSEGGYNEQFF
CDR3nt: TGTGCCAGCAGTGAAGGAGGGTATAATGAGCAGTTCTTC

d_gene: TRBD2
j_gene: TRBJ2-1
abundance: few
v_gene: TRBV6-1
CDR3aa: CASSEGAGGLYNEQFF
CDR3nt: TGTGCCAGCAGTGAAGGCGCGGGGGGGCTCTACAATGAGCAGTTCTTC

d_gene: TRBD2
j_gene: TRBJ2-3
abundance: -
v_gene: TRBV20-1
CDR3aa: CSASAGPGGLDTQYF
CDR3nt: TGCAGTGCCAGTGCCGGGCCCGGGGGGTTAGATACGCAGTATTTT

d_gene: -
j_gene: TRBJ1-2
abundance: -
v_gene: TRBV19
CDR3aa: CASSTDKNYGYTF
CDR3nt: TGTGCCAGTAGTACTGACAAGAACTATGGCTACACCTTC

d_gene: TRBD2
j_gene: TRBJ2-2
abundance: few
v_gene: TRBV2
CDR3aa: CASSVGLAGDRLFF
CDR3nt: TGTGCCAGCAGCGTCGGACTAGCGGGAGACAGGCTGTTTTTT

d_gene: -
j_gene: TRBJ1-2
abundance: -
v_gene: TRBV3-1/TRBV3-2
CDR3aa: CASSLSQGGYGYTF
CDR3nt: TGTGCCAGCAGCCTAAGCCAGGGAGGCTATGGCTACACCTTC

d_gene: -
j_gene: TRBJ2-5
abundance: -
v_gene: TRBV5-1
CDR3aa: CASSFQGTQETQYF
CDR3nt: TGCGCCAGCAGCTTTCAGGGGACCCAAGAGACCCAGTACTTC

d_gene: -
j_gene: TRBJ1-5
abundance: -
v_gene: TRBV7-9
CDR3aa: CASSPAGGGGNQPQHF
CDR3nt: TGTGCCAGCAGCCCCGCGGGGGGGGGAGGCAATCAGCCCCAGCATTTT

d_gene: -
j_gene: TRBJ1-1
abundance: -
v_gene: TRBV19
CDR3aa: CARGGDPNTEAFF
CDR3nt: TGTGCCAGAGGGGGGGACCCGAACACTGAAGCTTTCTTT

d_gene: TRBD2
j_gene: TRBJ2-1
abundance: -
v_gene: TRBV4-1
CDR3aa: CASSQGLAGDEQFF
CDR3nt: TGCGCCAGCAGCCAAGGATTAGCGGGAGATGAGCAGTTCTTC

d_gene: TRBD1
j_gene: TRBJ1-6
abundance: -
v_gene: TRBV19
CDR3aa: CASSRGQENSPLHF
CDR3nt: TGTGCCAGTAGTAGGGGACAGGAGAATTCACCCCTCCACTTT

d_gene: -
j_gene: TRBJ1-5
abundance: -
v_gene: TRBV24-1
CDR3aa: CATSDGGGRGQPQHF
CDR3nt: TGTGCCACCAGTGATGGGGGGGGCCGTGGGCAGCCCCAGCATTTT

d_gene: -
j_gene: TRBJ2-2
abundance: -
v_gene: TRBV7-3
CDR3aa: CASSPRQVANTGELFF
CDR3nt: TGTGCCAGCAGCCCCAGACAGGTGGCGAACACCGGGGAGCTGTTTTTT

d_gene: -
j_gene: TRBJ2-1
abundance: medium-sized
v_gene: TRBV6-5
CDR3aa: CASSSGLYNEQFF
CDR3nt: TGTGCCAGCTCTTCGGGTCTTTACAATGAGCAGTTCTTC

d_gene: TRBD2
j_gene: TRBJ2-7
abundance: -
v_gene: TRBV4-1
CDR3aa: CASRRLAGGSYEQYF
CDR3nt: TGCGCCAGCAGGAGACTAGCGGGAGGCTCCTACGAGCAGTACTTC

d_gene: TRBD2
j_gene: TRBJ2-3
abundance: once
v_gene: TRBV5-4
CDR3aa: CASSLGGLAGGDTQYF
CDR3nt: TGTGCCAGCAGCTTGGGCGGACTAGCGGGAGGAGATACGCAGTATTTT

d_gene: -
j_gene: TRBJ2-2
abundance: -
v_gene: TRBV29-1
CDR3aa: CSVEAFYTGELFF
CDR3nt: TGCAGCGTTGAAGCTTTCTATACCGGGGAGCTGTTTTTT